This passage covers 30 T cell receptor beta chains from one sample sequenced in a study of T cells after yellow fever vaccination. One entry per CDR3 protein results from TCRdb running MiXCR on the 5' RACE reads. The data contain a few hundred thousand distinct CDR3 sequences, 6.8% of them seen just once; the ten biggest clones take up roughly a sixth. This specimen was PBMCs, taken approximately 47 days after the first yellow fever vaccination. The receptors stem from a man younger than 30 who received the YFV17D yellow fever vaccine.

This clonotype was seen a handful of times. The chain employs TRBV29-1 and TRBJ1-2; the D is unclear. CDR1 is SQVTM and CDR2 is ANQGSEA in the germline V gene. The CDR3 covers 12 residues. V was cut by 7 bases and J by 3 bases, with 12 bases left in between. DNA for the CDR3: TGCAGCGCTTTAGTCCGGGACTATGGCTACACCTTC. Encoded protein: CSALVRDYGYTF.

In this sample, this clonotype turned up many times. The CDR3 loop reads CASSLLGSGANVLTF. The DNA for the CDR3 is TGTGCCAGCAGCTTGCTGGGCTCTGGGGCCAACGTCCTGACTTTC. The rearrangement links TRBV5-6 to TRBJ2-6; D gene ambiguous. CDR1 SGHDT and CDR2 YYEEEE come from the germline V gene. V was pared by 1 base and J by 0 bases, with 5 bases between. The CDR3 is made up of 15 amino acids.

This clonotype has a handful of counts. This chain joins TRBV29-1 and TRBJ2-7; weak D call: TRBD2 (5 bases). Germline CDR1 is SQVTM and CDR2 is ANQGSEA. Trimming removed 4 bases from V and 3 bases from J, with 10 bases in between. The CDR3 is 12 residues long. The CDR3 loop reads CSVGERNYEQYF. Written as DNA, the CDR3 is TGCAGCGTTGGGGAGCGGAACTACGAGCAGTACTTC.

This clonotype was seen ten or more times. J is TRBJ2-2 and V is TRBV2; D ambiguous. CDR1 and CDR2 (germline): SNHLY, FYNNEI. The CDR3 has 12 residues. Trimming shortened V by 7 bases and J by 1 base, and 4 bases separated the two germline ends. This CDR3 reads CASTRNTGELFF. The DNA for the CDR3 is TGTGCCAGCACCAGGAACACCGGGGAGCTGTTTTTT.

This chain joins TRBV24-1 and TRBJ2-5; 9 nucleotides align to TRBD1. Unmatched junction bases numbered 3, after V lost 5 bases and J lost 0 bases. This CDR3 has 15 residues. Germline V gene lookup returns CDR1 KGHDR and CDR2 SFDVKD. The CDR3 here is CATSARTGDQETQYF. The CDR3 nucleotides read TGTGCCACCAGTGCTCGGACAGGGGACCAAGAGACCCAGTACTTC.

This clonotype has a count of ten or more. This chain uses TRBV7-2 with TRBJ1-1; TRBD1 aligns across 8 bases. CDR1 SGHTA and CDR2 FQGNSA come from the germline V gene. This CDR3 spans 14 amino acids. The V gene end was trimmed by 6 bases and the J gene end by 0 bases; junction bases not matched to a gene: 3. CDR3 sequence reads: CASRYRGMNTEAFF. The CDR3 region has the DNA TGTGCCAGCAGGTACAGGGGGATGAACACTGAAGCTTTCTTT.

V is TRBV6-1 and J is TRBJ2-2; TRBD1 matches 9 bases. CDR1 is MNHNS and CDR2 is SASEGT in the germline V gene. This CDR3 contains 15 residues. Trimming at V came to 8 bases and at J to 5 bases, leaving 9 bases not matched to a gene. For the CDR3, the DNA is TGTGCCAGCGGATCTACAGGGGGCTGGACCGGGGAGCTGTTTTTT. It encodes CASGSTGGWTGELFF.

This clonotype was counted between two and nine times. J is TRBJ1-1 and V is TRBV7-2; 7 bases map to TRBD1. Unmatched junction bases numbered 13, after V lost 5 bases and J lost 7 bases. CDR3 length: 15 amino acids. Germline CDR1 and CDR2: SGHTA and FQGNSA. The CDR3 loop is CASSTYGDRAGEAFF. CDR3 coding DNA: TGTGCCAGCAGCACCTACGGCGACAGGGCTGGTGAAGCTTTCTTT.

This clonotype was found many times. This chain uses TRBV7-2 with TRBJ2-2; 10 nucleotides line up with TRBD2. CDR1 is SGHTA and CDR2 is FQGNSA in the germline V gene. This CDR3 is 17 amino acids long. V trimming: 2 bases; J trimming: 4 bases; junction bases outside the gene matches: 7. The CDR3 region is CASSLNPLAGVTGELFF. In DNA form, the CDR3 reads TGTGCCAGCAGCTTAAACCCCCTAGCGGGGGTCACCGGGGAGCTGTTTTTT.

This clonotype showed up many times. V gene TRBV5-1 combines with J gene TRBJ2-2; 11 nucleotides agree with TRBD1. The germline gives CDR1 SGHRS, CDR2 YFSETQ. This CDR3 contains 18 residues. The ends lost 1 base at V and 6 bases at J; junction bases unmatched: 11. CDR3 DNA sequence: TGCGCCAGCAGCTTGTATTCAGCAGGACAGGGGGCTTCCGGGGAGCTGTTTTTT. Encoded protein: CASSLYSAGQGASGELFF.

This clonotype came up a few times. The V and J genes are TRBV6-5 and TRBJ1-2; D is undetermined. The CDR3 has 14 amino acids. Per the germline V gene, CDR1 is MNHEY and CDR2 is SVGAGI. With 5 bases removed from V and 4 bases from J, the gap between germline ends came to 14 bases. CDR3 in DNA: TGTGCCAGCAGTACTCCGAAAGGCGGCTATGGCTACACCTTC. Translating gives CASSTPKGGYGYTF.

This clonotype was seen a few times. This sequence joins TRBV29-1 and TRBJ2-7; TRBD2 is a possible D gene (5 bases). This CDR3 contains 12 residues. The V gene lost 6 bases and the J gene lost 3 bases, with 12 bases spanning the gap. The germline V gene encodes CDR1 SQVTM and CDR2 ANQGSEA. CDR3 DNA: TGCAGCGTCAACATCCGGGGCTACGAGCAGTACTTC. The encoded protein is CSVNIRGYEQYF.

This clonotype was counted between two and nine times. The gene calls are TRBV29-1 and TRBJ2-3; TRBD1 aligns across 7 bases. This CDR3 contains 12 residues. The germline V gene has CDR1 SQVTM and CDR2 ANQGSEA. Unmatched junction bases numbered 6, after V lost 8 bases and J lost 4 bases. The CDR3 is CSLSDRADTQYF. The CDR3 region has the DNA TGCAGCCTAAGCGACAGGGCAGATACGCAGTATTTT.

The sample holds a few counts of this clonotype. The chain's CDR3 is CASSSQFSVGTGQNIQYF. The CDR3 DNA follows: TGCGCCAGCAGCTCGCAATTTTCAGTCGGGACAGGGCAAAACATTCAGTACTTC. This chain connects TRBV4-3 to TRBJ2-4, with 9 bases lining up with TRBD1. CDR1 LGHNA and CDR2 YSLEER come from the germline V gene. V lost 5 bases to trimming and J lost 5 bases; unmatched junction nucleotides: 16. This CDR3 spans 18 amino acids.

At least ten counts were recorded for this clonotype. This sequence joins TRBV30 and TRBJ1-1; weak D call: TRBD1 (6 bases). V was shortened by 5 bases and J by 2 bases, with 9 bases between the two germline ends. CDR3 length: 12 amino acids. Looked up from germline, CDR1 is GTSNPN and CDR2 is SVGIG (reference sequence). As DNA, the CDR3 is TGTGCCTGGGGACAGATCAACACTGAAGCTTTCTTT. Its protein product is CAWGQINTEAFF.

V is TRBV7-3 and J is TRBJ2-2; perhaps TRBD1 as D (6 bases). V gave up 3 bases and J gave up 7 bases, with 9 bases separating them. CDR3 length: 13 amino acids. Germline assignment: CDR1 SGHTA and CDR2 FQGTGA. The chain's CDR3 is CASSFRQDGELFF. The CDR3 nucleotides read TGTGCCAGCAGCTTCCGACAGGACGGGGAGCTGTTTTTT.

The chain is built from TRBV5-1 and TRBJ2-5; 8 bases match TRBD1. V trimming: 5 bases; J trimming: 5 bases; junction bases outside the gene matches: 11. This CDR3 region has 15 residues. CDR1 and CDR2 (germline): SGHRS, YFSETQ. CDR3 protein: CASSFPGGSRETQYF. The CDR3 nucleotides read TGCGCCAGCAGTTTCCCAGGGGGCTCGCGGGAGACCCAGTACTTC.

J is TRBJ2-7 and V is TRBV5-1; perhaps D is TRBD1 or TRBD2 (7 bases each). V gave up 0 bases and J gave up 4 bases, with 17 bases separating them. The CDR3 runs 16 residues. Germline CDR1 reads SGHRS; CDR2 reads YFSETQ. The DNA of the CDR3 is TGCGCCAGCAGCTTGGAGCCCCAGGGGGGGGAATACGAGCAGTACTTC. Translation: CASSLEPQGGEYEQYF.

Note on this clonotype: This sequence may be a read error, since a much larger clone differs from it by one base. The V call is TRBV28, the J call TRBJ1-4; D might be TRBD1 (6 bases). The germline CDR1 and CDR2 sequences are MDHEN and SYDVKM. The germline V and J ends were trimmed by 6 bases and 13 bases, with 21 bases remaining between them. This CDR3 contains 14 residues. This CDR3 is CASREGGRFQRLFF. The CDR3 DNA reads TGTGCCAGCAGGGAGGGGGGACGATTCCAAAGACTGTTTTTT.

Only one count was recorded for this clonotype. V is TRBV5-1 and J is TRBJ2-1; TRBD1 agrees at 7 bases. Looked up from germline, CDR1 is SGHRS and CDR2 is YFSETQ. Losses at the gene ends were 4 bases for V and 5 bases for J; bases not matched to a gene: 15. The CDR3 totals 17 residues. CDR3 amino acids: CASSTTPTGIMNNEQFF. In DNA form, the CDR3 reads TGCGCCAGCAGCACCACCCCGACAGGGATCATGAACAATGAGCAGTTCTTC.

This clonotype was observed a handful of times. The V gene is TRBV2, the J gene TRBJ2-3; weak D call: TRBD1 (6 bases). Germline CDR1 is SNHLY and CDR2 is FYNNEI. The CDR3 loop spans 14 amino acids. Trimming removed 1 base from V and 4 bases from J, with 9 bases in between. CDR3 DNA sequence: TGTGCCAGCAGTGAAGGGGGGCGAGCAGATACGCAGTATTTT. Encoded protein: CASSEGGRADTQYF.

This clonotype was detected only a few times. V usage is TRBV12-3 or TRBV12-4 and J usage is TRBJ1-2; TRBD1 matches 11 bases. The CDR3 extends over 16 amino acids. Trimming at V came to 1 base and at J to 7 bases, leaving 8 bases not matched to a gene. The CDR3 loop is CASSLGRTGGGRGYTF. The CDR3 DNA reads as TGTGCCAGCAGTTTAGGGAGGACAGGGGGCGGTCGTGGCTACACCTTC.

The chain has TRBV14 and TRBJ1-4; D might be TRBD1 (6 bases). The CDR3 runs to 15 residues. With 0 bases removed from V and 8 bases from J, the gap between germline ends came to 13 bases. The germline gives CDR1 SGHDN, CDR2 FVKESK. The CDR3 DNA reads TGTGCCAGCAGCCAAGAACGGGGGGCATACGAAAAACTGTTTTTT. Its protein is CASSQERGAYEKLFF.

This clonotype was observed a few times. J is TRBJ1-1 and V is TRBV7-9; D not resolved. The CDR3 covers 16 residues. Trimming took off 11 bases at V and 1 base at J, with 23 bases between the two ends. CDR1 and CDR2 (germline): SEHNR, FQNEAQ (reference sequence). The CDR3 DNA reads TGTGCCGCAGCCCTACCTTCCCCCTCCGAGAACACTGAAGCTTTCTTT. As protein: CAAALPSPSENTEAFF.

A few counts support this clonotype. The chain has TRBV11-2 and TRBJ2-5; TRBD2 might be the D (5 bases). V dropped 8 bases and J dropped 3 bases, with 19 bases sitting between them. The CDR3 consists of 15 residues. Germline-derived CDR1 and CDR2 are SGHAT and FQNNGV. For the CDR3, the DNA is TGTGCCAGCGAACCAAGCGGAGCGGAAAAAGAGACCCAGTACTTC. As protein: CASEPSGAEKETQYF.

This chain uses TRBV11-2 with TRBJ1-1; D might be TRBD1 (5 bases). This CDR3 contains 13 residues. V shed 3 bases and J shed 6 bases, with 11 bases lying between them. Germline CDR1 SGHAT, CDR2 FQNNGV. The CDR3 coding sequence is TGTGCCAGCAGCTTTAGCAGGGCCGCTGAAGCTTTCTTT. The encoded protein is CASSFSRAAEAFF.

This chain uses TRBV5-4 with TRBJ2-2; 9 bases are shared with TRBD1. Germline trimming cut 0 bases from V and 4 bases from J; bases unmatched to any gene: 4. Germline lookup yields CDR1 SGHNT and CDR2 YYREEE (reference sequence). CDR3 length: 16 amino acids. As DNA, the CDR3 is TGTGCCAGCAGCTTGGAAACAGGGGGCGTCACCGGGGAGCTGTTTTTT. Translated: CASSLETGGVTGELFF. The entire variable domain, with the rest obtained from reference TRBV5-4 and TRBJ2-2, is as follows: ETGVTQSPTHLIKTRGQQVTLRCSSQSGHNTVSWYQQALGQGPQFIFQYYREEENGRGNFPPRFSGLQFPNYSSELNVNALELDDSALYLCASSLETGGVTGELFFGEGSRLTVL.

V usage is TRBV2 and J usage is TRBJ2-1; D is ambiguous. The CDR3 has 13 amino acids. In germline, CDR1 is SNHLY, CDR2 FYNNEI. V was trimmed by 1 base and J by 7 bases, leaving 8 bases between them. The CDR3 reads CASSEGRRNEQFF. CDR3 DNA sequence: TGTGCCAGCAGTGAAGGAAGGAGAAATGAGCAGTTCTTC.

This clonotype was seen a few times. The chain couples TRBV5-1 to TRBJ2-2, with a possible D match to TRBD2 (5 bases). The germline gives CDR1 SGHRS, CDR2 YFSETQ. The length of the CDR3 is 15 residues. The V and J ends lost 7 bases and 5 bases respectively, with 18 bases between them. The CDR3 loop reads CASSASSSSTGELFF. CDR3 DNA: TGCGCCAGCTCCGCCTCATCTAGCTCGACCGGGGAGCTGTTTTTT.

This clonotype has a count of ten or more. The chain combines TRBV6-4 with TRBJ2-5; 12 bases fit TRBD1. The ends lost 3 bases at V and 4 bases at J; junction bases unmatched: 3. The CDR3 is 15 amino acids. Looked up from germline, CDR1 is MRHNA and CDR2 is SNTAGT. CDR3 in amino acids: CASSDGTGGRETQYF. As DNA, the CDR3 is TGTGCCAGCAGTGATGGGACAGGGGGCCGAGAGACCCAGTACTTC.